This TCR beta chain originates from a study of T-cell memory formation after mild COVID-19. Per the germline V gene, CDR1 is MNHEY and CDR2 is SMNVEV (reference sequence). The CDR3 length is 17 residues. Losses at the gene ends were 3 bases for V and 0 bases for J; bases not matched to a gene: 7. Each CDR3 protein is one row after TCRdb ran MiXCR on the 5' RACE reads. Here the sample spans 400,000 to 500,000 distinct CDR3 sequences, around 20% being singletons. Sequencing was performed on PBMCs or a T cell subset sorted from them (not recorded which). The chain joins TRBV27 to TRBJ2-3; 9 nucleotides align to TRBD2. This TCR was recovered from an adult woman who had mild COVID-19 (a few samples of this study predate the infection). Cell type and time point are not known. CDR3 protein: CASSFSGRGLSTDTQYF. The CDR3 nucleotides are TGTGCCAGCAGTTTTAGCGGGAGAGGACTTAGCACAGATACGCAGTATTTT.